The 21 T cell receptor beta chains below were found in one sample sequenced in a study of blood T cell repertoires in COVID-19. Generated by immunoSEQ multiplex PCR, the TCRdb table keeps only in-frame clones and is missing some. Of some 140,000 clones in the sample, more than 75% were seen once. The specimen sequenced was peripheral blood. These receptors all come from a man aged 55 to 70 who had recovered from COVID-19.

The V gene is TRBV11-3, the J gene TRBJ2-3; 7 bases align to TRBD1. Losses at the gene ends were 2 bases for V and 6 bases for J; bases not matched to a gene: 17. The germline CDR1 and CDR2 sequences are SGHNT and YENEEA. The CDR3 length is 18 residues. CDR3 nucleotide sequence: TGTGCCAGCAGCTTAAGTGACAGGGTGAATCTCGGTTCGGATACGCAGTATTTT. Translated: CASSLSDRVNLGSDTQYF.

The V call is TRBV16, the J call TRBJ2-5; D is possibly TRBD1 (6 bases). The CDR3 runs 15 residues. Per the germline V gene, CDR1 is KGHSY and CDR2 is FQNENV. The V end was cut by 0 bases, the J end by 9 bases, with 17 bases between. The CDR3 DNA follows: TGTGCCAGCAGCCAATCCCCGGGACACGGATATGCCCAGTACTTC. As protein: CASSQSPGHGYAQYF. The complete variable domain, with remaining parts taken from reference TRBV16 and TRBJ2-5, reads GEEVAQTPKHLVRGEGQKAKLYCAPIKGHSYVFWYQQVLKNEFKFLISFQNENVFDETGMPKERFSAKCLPNSPCSLEIQATKLEDSAVYFCASSQSPGHGYAQYFGPGTRLLVL.

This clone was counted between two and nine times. This CDR3 reads CASSRITGTGPLEQYF. The CDR3 DNA follows: TGTGCCAGCAGCCGAATCACCGGGACAGGTCCTCTCGAGCAGTACTTC. The genes are TRBV11-2 and TRBJ2-7; TRBD1 matches 8 bases. The CDR3 extends over 16 amino acids. V dropped 5 bases and J dropped 6; count of bases not matched to a gene: 15. From germline, CDR1 is SGHAT and CDR2 FQNNGV. Filled out from reference TRBV11-2 and TRBJ2-7, the complete variable domain reads EAGVAQSPRYKIIEKRQSVAFWCNPISGHATLYWYQQILGQGPKLLIQFQNNGVVDDSQLPKDRFSAERLKGVDSTLKIQPAKLEDSAVYLCASSRITGTGPLEQYFGPGTRLTVT.

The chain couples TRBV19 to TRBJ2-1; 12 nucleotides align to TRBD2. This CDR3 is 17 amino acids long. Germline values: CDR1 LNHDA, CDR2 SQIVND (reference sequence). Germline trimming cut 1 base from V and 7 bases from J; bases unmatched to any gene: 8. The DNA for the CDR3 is TGTGCCAGTAGTATAGCTTCACTAGCGGGAGGAGATAATGAGCAGTTCTTC. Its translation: CASSIASLAGGDNEQFF.

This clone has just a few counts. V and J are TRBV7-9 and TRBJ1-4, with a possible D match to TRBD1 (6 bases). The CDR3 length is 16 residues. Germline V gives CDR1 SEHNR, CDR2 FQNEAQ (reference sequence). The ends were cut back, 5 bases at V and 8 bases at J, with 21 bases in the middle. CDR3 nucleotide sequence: TGTGCCAGCAGCCCTTCCACAGGGCTGGTCGGAGAAAAACTGTTTTTT. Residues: CASSPSTGLVGEKLFF.

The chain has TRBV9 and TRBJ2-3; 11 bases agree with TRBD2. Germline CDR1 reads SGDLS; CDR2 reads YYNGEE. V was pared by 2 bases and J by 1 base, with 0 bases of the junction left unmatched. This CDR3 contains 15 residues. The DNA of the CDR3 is TGTGCCAGCAGCGTGACTAGCGGGGGCACAGATACGCAGTATTTT. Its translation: CASSVTSGGTDTQYF.

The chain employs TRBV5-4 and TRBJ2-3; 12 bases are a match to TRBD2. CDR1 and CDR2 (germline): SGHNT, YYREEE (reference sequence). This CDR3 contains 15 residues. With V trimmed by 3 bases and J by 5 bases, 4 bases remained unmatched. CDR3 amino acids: CASSYRLAGEDTQYF. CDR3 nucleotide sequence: TGTGCCAGCAGCTATAGACTAGCGGGAGAAGATACGCAGTATTTT.

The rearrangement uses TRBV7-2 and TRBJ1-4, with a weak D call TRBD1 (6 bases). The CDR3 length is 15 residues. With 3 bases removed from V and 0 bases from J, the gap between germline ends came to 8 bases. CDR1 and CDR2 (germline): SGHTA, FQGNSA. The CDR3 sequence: CASSLDRATNEKLFF. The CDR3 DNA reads TGTGCCAGCAGCTTGGACAGAGCAACTAATGAAAAACTGTTTTTT.

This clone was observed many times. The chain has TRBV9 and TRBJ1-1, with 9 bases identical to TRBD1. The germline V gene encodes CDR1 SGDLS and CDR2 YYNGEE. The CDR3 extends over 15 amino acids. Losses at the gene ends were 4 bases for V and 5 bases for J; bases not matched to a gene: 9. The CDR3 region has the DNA TGTGCCAGCAGCACGACAGGGGGAGGTGGAACTGAAGCTTTCTTT. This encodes CASSTTGGGGTEAFF.

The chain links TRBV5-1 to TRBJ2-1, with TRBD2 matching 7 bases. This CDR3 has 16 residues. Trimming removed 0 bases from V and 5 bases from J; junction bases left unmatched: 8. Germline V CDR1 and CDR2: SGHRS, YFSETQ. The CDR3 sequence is CASSLGGGSLNNEQFF. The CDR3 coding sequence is TGCGCCAGCAGCTTGGGGGGCGGGAGCTTGAACAATGAGCAGTTCTTC.

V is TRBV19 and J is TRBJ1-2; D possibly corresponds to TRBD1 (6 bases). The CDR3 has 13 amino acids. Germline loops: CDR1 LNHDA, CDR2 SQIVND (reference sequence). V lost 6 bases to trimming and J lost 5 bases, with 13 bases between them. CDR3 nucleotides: TGTGCCAGTAGCGGCCAGGGGCCGTATGGCTACACCTTC. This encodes CASSGQGPYGYTF.

CDR3 amino acids: CASRPGASNQPQHF. The CDR3 nucleotides read TGTGCCAGCAGACCAGGGGCTAGCAATCAGCCCCAGCATTTT. The rearrangement links TRBV28 to TRBJ1-5, with D possibly matching TRBD1 (6 bases). Trimming took off 6 bases at V and 0 bases at J, with 9 bases between the two ends. The CDR3 runs to 14 residues. In germline, CDR1 is MDHEN, CDR2 SYDVKM. Full variable domain (remainder filled in from reference TRBV28 and TRBJ1-5): DVKVTQSSRYLVKRTGEKVFLECVQDMDHENMFWYRQDPGLGLRLIYFSYDVKMKEKGDIPEGYSVSREKKERFSLILESASTNQTSMYLCASRPGASNQPQHFGDGTRLSIL.

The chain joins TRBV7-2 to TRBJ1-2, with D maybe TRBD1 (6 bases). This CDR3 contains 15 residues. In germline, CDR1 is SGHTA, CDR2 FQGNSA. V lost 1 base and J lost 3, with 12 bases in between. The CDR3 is CASSLVSRGDYGYTF. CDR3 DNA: TGTGCCAGCAGCTTAGTGTCCAGGGGCGACTATGGCTACACCTTC.

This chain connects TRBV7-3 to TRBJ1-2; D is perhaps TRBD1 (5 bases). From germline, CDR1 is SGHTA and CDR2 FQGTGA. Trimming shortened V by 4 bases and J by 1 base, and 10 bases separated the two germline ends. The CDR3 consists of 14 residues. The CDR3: CASSSQQDNYGYTF. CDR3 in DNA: TGTGCCAGCAGCTCCCAACAGGATAACTATGGCTACACCTTC.

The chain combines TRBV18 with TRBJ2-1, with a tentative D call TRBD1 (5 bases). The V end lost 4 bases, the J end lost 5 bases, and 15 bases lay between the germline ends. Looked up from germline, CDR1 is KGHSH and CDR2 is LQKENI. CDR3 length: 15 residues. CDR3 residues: CASSLVGEGDNEQFF. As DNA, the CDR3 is TGTGCCAGCTCACTAGTAGGGGAAGGGGACAATGAGCAGTTCTTC.

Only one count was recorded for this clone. CDR3 sequence (DNA): TGTGCCAGCAGCCATACTGTTCCAGGGAACACAGATACGCAGTATTTT. Amino acids: CASSHTVPGNTDTQYF. This chain links TRBV16 with TRBJ2-3, with D possibly matching TRBD1 (5 bases). With 3 bases removed from V and 2 bases from J, the gap between germline ends came to 15 bases. This CDR3 comprises 16 residues. From germline, CDR1 is KGHSY and CDR2 FQNENV.

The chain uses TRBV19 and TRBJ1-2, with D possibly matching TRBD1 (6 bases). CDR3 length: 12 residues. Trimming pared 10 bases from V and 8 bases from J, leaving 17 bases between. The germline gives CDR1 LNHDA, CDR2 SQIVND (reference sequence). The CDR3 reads CATTPGAGGYTF. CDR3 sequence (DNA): TGTGCCACCACCCCAGGGGCGGGCGGCTACACCTTC.

The CDR3 DNA sequence: TGTGCCAGCGGACTAGCGGGGAGAGAAGAGACCCAGTACTTC. It translates to CASGLAGREETQYF. This chain connects TRBV3-1 (or the pseudogene TRBV3-2) to TRBJ2-5; 12 positions match TRBD2. Germline V gene data show CDR1 as LGHDT and CDR2 as YNNKEL (reference sequence). The junction had 4 bases not matched to a gene; V was cut back by 8 bases and J by 3 bases. The CDR3 totals 14 residues.

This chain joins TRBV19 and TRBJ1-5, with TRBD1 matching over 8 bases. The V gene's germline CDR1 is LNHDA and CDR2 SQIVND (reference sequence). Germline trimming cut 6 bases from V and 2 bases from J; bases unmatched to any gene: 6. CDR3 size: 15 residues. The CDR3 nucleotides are TGTGCCAGTAGCAGCGACAGGGGCCGCAATCAGCCCCAGCATTTT. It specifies CASSSDRGRNQPQHF.

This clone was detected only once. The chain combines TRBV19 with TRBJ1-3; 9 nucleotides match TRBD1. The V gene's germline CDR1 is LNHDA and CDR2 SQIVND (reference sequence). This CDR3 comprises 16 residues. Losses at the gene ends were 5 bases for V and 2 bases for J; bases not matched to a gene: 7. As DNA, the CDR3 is TGTGCCAGTAGTGTCCGCCGGGACAGGGCTGGAAACACCATATATTTT. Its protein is CASSVRRDRAGNTIYF.

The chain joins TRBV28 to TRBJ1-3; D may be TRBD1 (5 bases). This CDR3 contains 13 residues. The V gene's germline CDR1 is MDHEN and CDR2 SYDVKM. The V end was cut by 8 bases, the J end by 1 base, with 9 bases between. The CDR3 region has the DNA TGTGCCAGCCTATACAGGTCTGGAAACACCATATATTTT. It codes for CASLYRSGNTIYF.